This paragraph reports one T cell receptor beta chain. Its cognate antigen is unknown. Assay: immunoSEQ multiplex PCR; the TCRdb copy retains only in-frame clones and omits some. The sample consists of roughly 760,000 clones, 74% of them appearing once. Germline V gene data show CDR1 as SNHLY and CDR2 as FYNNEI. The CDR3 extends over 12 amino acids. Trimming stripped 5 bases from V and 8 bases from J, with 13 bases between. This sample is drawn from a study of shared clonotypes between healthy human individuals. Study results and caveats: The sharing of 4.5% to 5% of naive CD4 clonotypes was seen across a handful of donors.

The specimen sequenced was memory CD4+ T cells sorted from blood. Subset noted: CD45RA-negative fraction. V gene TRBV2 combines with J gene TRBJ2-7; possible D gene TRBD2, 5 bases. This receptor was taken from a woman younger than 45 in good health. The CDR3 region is CASSPRETQQYF. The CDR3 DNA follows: TGTGCCAGCAGTCCTAGGGAGACACAGCAGTACTTC.